This is a list of T cell receptor beta chains from one sample in a study of cytomegalovirus exposure and HLA in healthy donors. Sequencing used immunoSEQ multiplex PCR; TCRdb keeps in-frame clones, though not all of them. This table holds under 200,000 clones, roughly 83% found once. Sequencing was performed on PBMCs. The receptors come from a boy aged 2 to 10 in good health and CMV-seronegative. The CDR3 runs from the conserved cysteine through the conserved F or W. Each record gives: CDR3 protein, CDR3 DNA, V gene, clone size, D gene, J gene. D genes are given only for firm matches. The size entry is marked missing in some rows and otherwise reads once, few, many or a size class.

CATSPYQQGASYEQYF	TGTGCCACCAGCCCCTACCAACAGGGGGCGTCCTACGAGCAGTACTTC	TRBV15	NA	TRBD1	TRBJ2-7
CASSLESSGNTIYF	TGCGCCAGCAGCTTAGAGAGCTCTGGAAACACCATATATTTT	TRBV5-1	NA	NA	TRBJ1-3
CASSYSGQMNTEAFF	TGTGCCAGCAGTTACTCGGGACAGATGAACACTGAAGCTTTCTTT	TRBV6-5	NA	TRBD1	TRBJ1-1
CASSQYGQNSNQPQHF	TGCGCCAGCAGCCAATATGGACAGAATAGCAATCAGCCCCAGCATTTT	TRBV4-1	NA	NA	TRBJ1-5
CASSELGGPSSYNEQFF	TGTGCCAGCAGTGAACTGGGAGGCCCCAGCTCCTACAATGAGCAGTTCTTC	TRBV25-1	once	NA	TRBJ2-1
CSVGGTGGGGYTF	TGCAGCGTTGGGGGGACAGGGGGAGGTGGCTACACCTTC	TRBV29-1	NA	TRBD1	TRBJ1-2
CATSRDRSTGSGYTF	TGTGCCACCAGCAGAGATCGGTCGACCGGGAGTGGCTACACCTTC	TRBV15	NA	NA	TRBJ1-2
CASSVMGLAYNEQFF	TGTGCCAGCAGCGTAATGGGGCTAGCCTACAATGAGCAGTTCTTC	TRBV9	NA	NA	TRBJ2-1
CASSFTGARDTQYF	TGTGCCAGCAGTTTTACAGGGGCGAGGGATACGCAGTATTTT	TRBV27	NA	TRBD1	TRBJ2-3
CAGGQGLNTEAFF	TGTGCCGGGGGACAGGGTCTGAACACTGAAGCTTTCTTT	TRBV6-4	NA	TRBD1	TRBJ1-1
CASSPPRVTGELFF	TGCGCCAGCAGCCCTCCGAGGGTCACCGGGGAGCTGTTTTTT	TRBV4-1	NA	NA	TRBJ2-2
CASSDEFGREEQFF	TGTGCCAGCAGTGATGAATTCGGAAGGGAGGAGCAGTTCTTC	TRBV25-1	NA	NA	TRBJ2-1
CASSMDREYEQYF	TGTGCCAGTAGTATGGACAGGGAATACGAGCAGTACTTC	TRBV19	NA	TRBD1	TRBJ2-7
CASSFYRGDYEQYF	TGTGCCAGTAGTTTTTACAGGGGGGACTACGAGCAGTACTTC	TRBV19	once	TRBD1	TRBJ2-7
CASSPGRAGGADTQYF	TGTGCCAGCAGCCCTGGGAGGGCGGGAGGGGCAGATACGCAGTATTTT	TRBV7-6	NA	TRBD2	TRBJ2-3
CASSPRAAGDPYEQYF	TGTGCCAGCAGTCCCCGGGCAGCGGGAGACCCCTACGAGCAGTACTTC	TRBV27	NA	TRBD2	TRBJ2-7
CASSPGTSSYEQYF	TGTGCCAGCTCACCAGGAACTAGCTCCTACGAGCAGTACTTC	TRBV18	few	NA	TRBJ2-7
CASSLMEGTNYEQYF	TGTGCCAGCAGCTTAATGGAGGGGACGAACTACGAGCAGTACTTC	TRBV7-3	NA	NA	TRBJ2-7
CASSVEVAETLTDTQYF	TGTGCCAGCAGCGTAGAAGTAGCGGAGACCCTCACAGATACGCAGTATTTT	TRBV9	NA	NA	TRBJ2-3
CASFRQGPPTNEKLFF	TGTGCCAGCTTTCGTCAGGGCCCCCCAACTAATGAAAAACTGTTTTTT	TRBV21-1	few	NA	TRBJ1-4
CASSPRETQYF	TGTGCCAGCAGCCCTAGGGAGACCCAGTACTTC	TRBV7-6	NA	NA	TRBJ2-5
CASSLGRANTEAFF	TGTGCCAGCAGCTTAGGCAGGGCGAACACTGAAGCTTTCTTT	TRBV7-6	once	NA	TRBJ1-1
CASSWEGGSNAFF	TGTGCCAGCAGTTGGGAGGGGGGTTCCAATGCTTTCTTT	TRBV7-3	NA	NA	TRBJ1-1
CASSQLFSGRANEQFF	TGCGCCAGCAGCCAGCTATTTAGCGGGAGGGCCAATGAGCAGTTCTTC	TRBV4-1	NA	TRBD2	TRBJ2-1
CASSEGTGGWGYGYTF	TGTGCCAGCAGTGAAGGGACAGGAGGTTGGGGCTATGGCTACACCTTC	TRBV6-1	NA	TRBD1	TRBJ1-2
CASAGTSLGNEQYF	TGTGCCAGCGCCGGGACTAGCCTGGGAAACGAGCAGTACTTC	TRBV6-5	NA	TRBD2	TRBJ2-7
CASSLSGGGNQPQHF	TGTGCCAGCAGTTTAAGCGGAGGGGGCAATCAGCCCCAGCATTTT	TRBV28	NA	NA	TRBJ1-5
CASSILGGIPYEQYF	TGTGCCAGTAGTATTTTGGGCGGGATCCCCTACGAGCAGTACTTC	TRBV19	once	NA	TRBJ2-7
CASSLLSGTSYYEQYF	TGTGCCAGCAGTTTATTAAGCGGGACTAGCTACTACGAGCAGTACTTC	TRBV27	NA	TRBD2	TRBJ2-7
CASSLDIRSPVSSTEAFF	TGTGCCAGCAGCTTAGATATTCGTTCCCCGGTGTCGAGCACTGAAGCTTTCTTT	TRBV11-2	NA	NA	TRBJ1-1
CASSASPGQVSGANVLTF	TGTGCCAGCAGCGCCTCCCCGGGACAGGTCTCTGGGGCCAACGTCCTGACTTTC	TRBV9	NA	TRBD1	TRBJ2-6
CASSLGSGSSYEQYF	TGCGCCAGCAGCTTGGGTAGCGGGAGCTCCTACGAGCAGTACTTC	TRBV5-1	NA	TRBD2	TRBJ2-7
CATNPLTGPNYGYTF	TGTGCCACAAATCCCCTGACAGGGCCTAACTATGGCTACACCTTC	TRBV19	NA	TRBD1	TRBJ1-2
CAWSADRGGYTF	TGTGCCTGGAGTGCCGACAGGGGTGGCTACACCTTC	TRBV30	NA	TRBD1	TRBJ1-2
CASSLVGTGYEQYF	TGTGCCAGCAGCTTAGTGGGAACAGGCTACGAGCAGTACTTC	TRBV7-2	once	NA	TRBJ2-7
CASSIRQGGTEAFF	TGTGCCAGCAGCATAAGACAGGGGGGGACTGAAGCTTTCTTT	TRBV7-9	NA	TRBD1	TRBJ1-1
CASSMSGLKTDTQYF	TGTGCCAGCAGCATGAGCGGCCTTAAAACAGATACGCAGTATTTT	TRBV9	few	NA	TRBJ2-3
CASRSGYNEQFF	TGTGCCAGCAGGTCAGGGTACAATGAGCAGTTCTTC	TRBV28	NA	NA	TRBJ2-1
CASSLEEWPRVNTGELFF	TGTGCCAGCAGCTTGGAGGAGTGGCCTCGGGTGAACACCGGGGAGCTGTTTTTT	TRBV5-6	NA	NA	TRBJ2-2
CASRTIQTDEAFF	TGTGCCAGCAGAACCATTCAGACAGACGAAGCTTTCTTT	TRBV27	NA	NA	TRBJ1-1
CASSRERRGDYNEQFF	TGTGCCAGCAGCCGAGAAAGGCGGGGGGACTACAATGAGCAGTTCTTC	TRBV4-2	NA	TRBD2	TRBJ2-1
CASSRAGAGEQYF	TGTGCCAGCAGCCGAGCGGGAGCAGGAGAGCAGTACTTC	TRBV2	NA	TRBD2	TRBJ2-7
CASSLQGWKTQYF	TGTGCCAGCAGCTTACAGGGGTGGAAGACCCAGTACTTC	TRBV9	NA	TRBD1	TRBJ2-5
CASSWDRPNEQFF	TGTGCCAGCAGTTGGGACAGGCCGAATGAGCAGTTCTTC	TRBV6-1	NA	TRBD1	TRBJ2-1
CASSGTGGSNQPQHF	TGTGCCAGTAGTGGGACAGGGGGTAGCAATCAGCCCCAGCATTTT	TRBV19	NA	TRBD1	TRBJ1-5
CSARQGDGYTF	TGCAGTGCTCGCCAGGGGGATGGCTACACCTTC	TRBV20-1	once	TRBD1	TRBJ1-2
CASRRGDRGFSETQYF	TGTGCCAGCAGAAGGGGGGACAGGGGGTTTTCGGAGACCCAGTACTTC	TRBV6-6	NA	TRBD1	TRBJ2-5
CASSADRVDSGNTIYF	TGTGCCAGCAGCGCCGACAGGGTGGACTCTGGAAACACCATATATTTT	TRBV7-3	NA	TRBD1	TRBJ1-3